What follows describes a single TCR beta chain. This CDR3 is built from 12 residues. V gave up 4 bases and J gave up 4 bases, with 8 bases separating them. Germline-derived CDR1 and CDR2 are SGHRS and YFSETQ. This record comes from a study of T-cell reconstitution after alpha-beta-depleted transplantation in children. Unique molecular identifiers were used to barcode this TCRbeta library. TCRdb reanalysed the PCR reads using MiXCR and keeps one entry per CDR3 protein. The sample lists about 270,000 distinct CDR3 sequences; approximately 9.8% were seen once. The material sequenced was PBMCs from the stem cell graft donor, taken from the stem cell graft. This clonotype was obtained from a human donor who donated a stem cell graft to a child with SCID. This sequence joins TRBV5-1 and TRBJ2-5; D is unresolved. CDR3 region: CASSAGLETQYF. In DNA form, the CDR3 reads TGCGCCAGCAGCGCAGGTTTAGAGACCCAGTACTTC.